Listed here are 27 T cell receptor beta chains from one sample, sequenced in a study of blood T cell repertoires in COVID-19. Profiled with immunoSEQ multiplex PCR; TCRdb holds only in-frame clones, not every one. This table has 45,000 to 50,000 clones, approximately 83% appearing once. The specimen sequenced was peripheral blood. These receptors originate from a woman aged 80 or older with COVID-19, enrolled during active disease.

With respect to this clone: In the same sample, other DNA sequences code for this CDR3. The V and J genes are TRBV7-9 and TRBJ2-5; 13 bases are shared with TRBD2. With V trimmed by 5 bases and J by 5 bases, 5 bases remained unmatched. CDR1 and CDR2 from the germline V gene are SEHNR and FQNEAQ (reference sequence). The CDR3 is made up of 15 amino acids. CDR3 sequence reads: CASSGLAGAGETQYF. The CDR3 coding sequence is TGTGCCAGCAGCGGACTAGCGGGGGCGGGGGAGACCCAGTACTTC.

In DNA form, the CDR3 reads TGTGCCAGCAGCCTGACAGGGAGCGAGCAGTACTTC. Encoded protein: CASSLTGSEQYF. The chain carries TRBV7-2 and TRBJ2-7; 7 bases match TRBD1. Germline CDR1 is SGHTA and CDR2 is FQGNSA. After removal of 5 bases from V and 6 bases from J, the junction contained 4 bases not matched to a gene. The CDR3 runs 12 residues.

J is TRBJ2-1 and V is TRBV10-3; 10 nucleotides agree with TRBD1. Germline CDR1 is ENHRY and CDR2 is SYGVKD. This CDR3 comprises 14 residues. Unmatched junction bases numbered 3, after V lost 6 bases and J lost 4 bases. Here the CDR3 DNA reads TGTGCCATCAGGCTGGACAGGGGGTACAATGAGCAGTTCTTC. Its protein product is CAIRLDRGYNEQFF.

The CDR3 nucleotides are TGCGCCAGCAGCGCGGCTGCAACTAATGAAAAACTGTTTTTT. Amino acids: CASSAAATNEKLFF. The V call is TRBV5-1, the J call TRBJ1-4; D uncertain. The germline V gene has CDR1 SGHRS and CDR2 YFSETQ. V was pared by 4 bases and J by 0 bases, with 7 bases between. The CDR3 sequence is 14 residues long. The entire variable domain, with the rest obtained from reference TRBV5-1 and TRBJ1-4, is as follows: KAGVTQTPRYLIKTRGQQVTLSCSPISGHRSVSWYQQTPGQGLQFLFEYFSETQRNKGNFPGRFSGRQFSNSRSEMNVSTLELGDSALYLCASSAAATNEKLFFGSGTQLSVL.

This chain links TRBV5-1 with TRBJ2-3; the match to TRBD1 covers 7 bases. Trimming cost V 4 bases and J 0 bases; bases outside gene matches: 8. CDR1 and CDR2 from the germline V gene are SGHRS and YFSETQ. This CDR3 has 16 amino acids. CDR3 sequence (DNA): TGCGCCAGCAGCCCGTACAGGGGACCTAGCACAGATACGCAGTATTTT. This translates into CASSPYRGPSTDTQYF.

J is TRBJ1-2 and V is TRBV12-5; 8 bases align to TRBD1. Germline V gene lookup returns CDR1 LGHNT and CDR2 FRNRAP. This CDR3 contains 15 residues. V lost 0 bases to trimming and J lost 7 bases; unmatched junction nucleotides: 7. The CDR3 coding sequence is TGTGCTAGTGGTTTGGTACGGGCAGGGGGCTTTGGCTACACCTTC. It yields the protein CASGLVRAGGFGYTF.

This chain connects TRBV5-1 to TRBJ2-2; the match to TRBD2 covers 7 bases. The CDR3 spans 14 residues. Germline trimming cut 1 base from V and 7 bases from J; bases unmatched to any gene: 4. Germline V gives CDR1 SGHRS, CDR2 YFSETQ. The CDR3 sequence is CASSLSGRDGELFF. The CDR3 nucleotides read TGCGCCAGCAGCTTGTCAGGGAGGGACGGGGAGCTGTTTTTT.

In this sample, this clone turned up once. The rearrangement links TRBV2 to TRBJ2-2, with 9 bases fitting TRBD1. The trim removed 7 bases at V and 2 bases at J, leaving 5 bases unmatched. CDR1 SNHLY and CDR2 FYNNEI come from the germline V gene. The CDR3 length is 15 residues. CDR3 nucleotides: TGTGCCAGCATCGAGGACAGGGGAAACACCGGGGAGCTGTTTTTT. Translation: CASIEDRGNTGELFF. The full variable domain, with the rest looked up from reference TRBV2 and TRBJ2-2, is EPEVTQTPSHQVTQMGQEVILRCVPISNHLYFYWYRQILGQKVEFLVSFYNNEISEKSEIFDDQFSVERPDGSNFTLKIRSTKLEDSAMYFCASIEDRGNTGELFFGEGSRLTVL.

As for this clone: One end of the junction is discordant with germline, which a read error may explain. Here the CDR3 reads CASSLAWASSYNEQFF. In DNA form, the CDR3 reads TGTGCCAGCAGCCTAGCATGGGCCAGCTCCTACAATGAGCAGTTCTTC. V gene TRBV7-2 combines with J gene TRBJ2-1; a weak D match, TRBD2 (5 bases). This CDR3 region has 16 residues. Germline CDR1 SGHTA, CDR2 FQGNSA.

This chain links TRBV3-1 (or the pseudogene TRBV3-2) with TRBJ1-1; D is uncertain. Germline-derived CDR1 and CDR2 are LGHDT and YNNKEL (reference sequence). Trimming took 8 bases from V and 2 from J, leaving 6 bases between them. This CDR3 has 11 amino acids. The chain's CDR3 is CASGRNTEAFF. The CDR3 nucleotides read TGTGCCAGCGGGCGAAACACTGAAGCTTTCTTT.

The chain carries TRBV7-2 and TRBJ1-2, with D unresolved. The V end was cut by 0 bases, the J end by 5 bases, with 13 bases between. CDR1 and CDR2 (germline): SGHTA, FQGNSA. The length of the CDR3 is 15 residues. The CDR3 nucleotides read TGTGCCAGCAGCTTAGCACGGAGGGCTCAATATGGCTACACCTTC. It translates to CASSLARRAQYGYTF.

This rearrangement joins TRBV7-6 to TRBJ2-2, with 8 bases matching TRBD1. This CDR3 contains 13 residues. Germline V CDR1 and CDR2: SGHVS, FNYEAQ. V shed 9 bases and J 3 bases; nucleotides not matched to a gene: 3. The CDR3 reads CASAGGYTGELFF. The CDR3 bases are TGTGCCAGTGCAGGGGGCTACACCGGGGAGCTGTTTTTT.

V is TRBV7-8 and J is TRBJ2-2, with TRBD1 matching 8 bases. The CDR3 is made up of 13 amino acids. In germline, CDR1 is SGHVS, CDR2 FQNEAQ. V trimming: 5 bases; J trimming: 7 bases; junction bases outside the gene matches: 3. CDR3 DNA sequence: TGTGCCAGCAGCCGGACAGGGATCGGGGAGCTGTTTTTT. Protein sequence: CASSRTGIGELFF.

This chain links TRBV18 with TRBJ2-1; tentative D call: TRBD2 (6 bases). The V and J ends lost 5 bases and 9 bases respectively, with 20 bases between them. This CDR3 is built from 15 residues. Germline V lookup: CDR1 KGHSH, CDR2 LQKENI. CDR3 nucleotides: TGTGCCAGCTCATCCGACGGGGGTAGGGCGCGTGAGCAGTTCTTC. This translates into CASSSDGGRAREQFF.

V gene TRBV12-3 or TRBV12-4 combines with J gene TRBJ2-2; possibly TRBD1 for D (5 bases). This CDR3 is built from 12 residues. The germline V and J ends were trimmed by 6 bases and 5 bases, with 7 bases remaining between them. The CDR3 sequence is CASSRVTGELFF. As DNA, the CDR3 is TGTGCCAGCAGCAGGGTTACCGGGGAGCTGTTTTTT.

This sequence joins TRBV18 and TRBJ2-7; 11 positions agree with TRBD2. CDR1 is KGHSH and CDR2 is LQKENI in the germline V gene. The CDR3 contains 15 residues. Trimming cost V 5 bases and J 0 bases; bases outside gene matches: 3. CDR3 region: CASSSTSGISYEQYF. CDR3 bases: TGTGCCAGCTCATCGACTAGCGGGATCTCCTACGAGCAGTACTTC.

V gene TRBV19 combines with J gene TRBJ2-1; D is ambiguous. Germline assignment: CDR1 LNHDA and CDR2 SQIVND (reference sequence). Trimming took 6 bases from V and 2 from J, leaving 8 bases between them. There are 13 residues in the CDR3. The CDR3 bases are TGTGCCAGTAGCCCTGAGACCTACAATGAGCAGTTCTTC. It codes for CASSPETYNEQFF.

The CDR3 loop reads CASSFRDTHAPGANVLTF. The CDR3 DNA follows: TGTGCCAGCAGCTTCAGGGACACCCACGCGCCTGGGGCCAACGTCCTGACTTTC. The chain joins TRBV11-2 to TRBJ2-6, with D perhaps matching TRBD1 (6 bases). This CDR3 is built from 18 residues. Germline CDR1 and CDR2: SGHAT and FQNNGV. V gave up 3 bases and J gave up 2 bases, with 17 bases separating them. The full variable domain, completed using reference TRBV11-2 and TRBJ2-6, is EAGVAQSPRYKIIEKRQSVAFWCNPISGHATLYWYQQILGQGPKLLIQFQNNGVVDDSQLPKDRFSAERLKGVDSTLKIQPAKLEDSAVYLCASSFRDTHAPGANVLTFGAGSRLTVL.

The chain employs TRBV6-1 and TRBJ2-1, with D perhaps matching TRBD2 (5 bases). Germline CDR1 reads MNHNS; CDR2 reads SASEGT. V was cut by 0 bases and J by 3 bases, with 9 bases left in between. CDR3 length: 15 amino acids. The CDR3 nucleotides are TGTGCCAGCAGTGAAGCGGGAGTGGGCTACAATGAGCAGTTCTTC. This translates into CASSEAGVGYNEQFF.

The rearrangement uses TRBV5-1 and TRBJ2-5; 7 positions match TRBD2. The junction had 5 bases not matched to a gene; V was cut back by 4 bases and J by 5 bases. Germline values: CDR1 SGHRS, CDR2 YFSETQ. This CDR3 has 13 residues. CDR3 protein: CASSGEGAETQYF. DNA of the CDR3: TGCGCCAGCAGCGGGGAGGGCGCGGAGACCCAGTACTTC. Full variable domain (remainder filled in from reference TRBV5-1 and TRBJ2-5): KAGVTQTPRYLIKTRGQQVTLSCSPISGHRSVSWYQQTPGQGLQFLFEYFSETQRNKGNFPGRFSGRQFSNSRSEMNVSTLELGDSALYLCASSGEGAETQYFGPGTRLLVL.

The chain has TRBV11-2 and TRBJ1-4, with D perhaps matching TRBD1 (5 bases). The CDR3 contains 16 residues. Germline CDR1 SGHAT, CDR2 FQNNGV. Deletions cut 2 bases from V and 8 bases from J, with 18 bases between. The CDR3 region is CASSLKGFSPDEKLFF. The DNA of the CDR3 is TGTGCCAGCAGCTTAAAGGGGTTTTCGCCGGACGAAAAACTGTTTTTT.

The chain is built from TRBV27 and TRBJ2-3; TRBD1 matches at 8 bases. The germline V gene has CDR1 MNHEY and CDR2 SMNVEV (reference sequence). After removal of 6 bases from V and 6 bases from J, the junction contained 5 bases not matched to a gene. This CDR3 has 13 residues. CDR3 nucleotide sequence: TGTGCCAGCAGACTCTCAGGGGGCGATACGCAGTATTTT. Encoded protein: CASRLSGGDTQYF.

The J gene is TRBJ2-2, the V gene TRBV6-1, with 11 bases matching TRBD1. Trimming took 1 base from V and 4 from J; bases not matched to a gene: 8. Germline CDR1 is MNHNS and CDR2 is SASEGT. The CDR3 totals 18 residues. In DNA form, the CDR3 reads TGTGCCAGCAGTGAAGTGCGGTGGGGGACAGGGGGCACCGGGGAGCTGTTTTTT. Encoded protein: CASSEVRWGTGGTGELFF.

The chain couples TRBV2 to TRBJ1-2; 8 nucleotides line up with TRBD1. Germline trimming cut 7 bases from V and 4 bases from J; bases unmatched to any gene: 5. Germline V CDR1 and CDR2: SNHLY, FYNNEI. CDR3 length equals 13 residues. This CDR3 is CASTAGTGYGYTF. CDR3 sequence (DNA): TGTGCCAGCACTGCTGGGACAGGCTATGGCTACACCTTC.

The V and J genes are TRBV10-1 and TRBJ1-1; 8 bases match TRBD1. Germline trimming cut 8 bases from V and 1 base from J; bases unmatched to any gene: 3. The CDR3 contains 13 residues. The germline CDR1 and CDR2 sequences are WNHNN and SYGVQD (reference sequence). CDR3 coding DNA: TGCGCCAGCGGGGGGACAGGGAACACTGAAGCTTTCTTT. It yields the protein CASGGTGNTEAFF.

The table lists this clone with a count of one. The chain links TRBV6-5 to TRBJ2-2; D is ambiguous. Germline V CDR1 and CDR2: MNHEY, SVGAGI. The V gene lost 1 base and the J gene lost 1 base, with 10 bases spanning the gap. This CDR3 comprises 16 residues. The CDR3 region is CASSYWLGGNTGELFF. The CDR3, as DNA: TGTGCCAGCAGTTACTGGCTTGGCGGGAACACCGGGGAGCTGTTTTTT.

This sequence joins TRBV5-4 and TRBJ2-5, with D possibly matching TRBD1 (6 bases). Trimming pared 4 bases from V and 2 bases from J, leaving 9 bases between. Germline lookup yields CDR1 SGHNT and CDR2 YYREEE (reference sequence). The CDR3 contains 13 residues. DNA of the CDR3: TGTGCCAGCAGCCGAGACAGGCAAGAGACCCAGTACTTC. Residues: CASSRDRQETQYF.